Sequencing of this T cell receptor (beta chain) was carried out in a study of blood T cell repertoires in COVID-19 (TCRdb year 2020). Context from the whole study: Collaborator samples came from the United States, Italy and Spain and covered acute and convalescent phases of COVID-19. The prospective study material was composed of cDNA or gDNA derived from T cells, B-cell-depleted T cells, or PBMCs. The sample metadata nearly always contained a de-identified subject ID, COVID-19 status, age in years and sex. The samples were drawn from two sources: the first 160 participants of the ongoing ImmuneRACE study, and 1,254 subjects contributed by 6 global collaborators. Where HLA class I and class II types were available, the types were taken from metadata supplied by the sample provider, not from assay-based typing. The repertoires were released in a freely available public database meant as a resource for research on the immune response to SARS-CoV-2. Deeply sampled blood TCRbeta repertoires from subjects exposed to, actively infected with, or recovered from COVID-19 were included in the dataset.

TCRbeta CDR3 regions were amplified from genomic DNA by means of the immunoSEQ Assay, a bias-controlled multiplex PCR. The authors' pipeline ran thus. The number of nucleated cells in each sample was estimated by amplification of reference gene primers within the assay. To quantify the absolute abundance of each unique TCRbeta CDR3 rearrangement, sequence reads were collapsed and filtered. For each sample, productive Simpson clonality was calculated as the square root of Simpson's diversity index over productive rearrangements. The table comes from immuneACCESS by way of TCRdb, which keeps in-frame sequences with V and J called. Part of the clones is missing from these tables; in studies checked, under half for an unresolved V gene and the rest for unknown reasons. Clone size and V and J calls were adopted from that table, with D and trimming inferred from the DNA. For this sample the table gives 150,000 to 200,000 clones, of which 65% to 85% were detected only once. The ten largest clones represent approximately 15% of the sample.

The collaborating institutions used their own protocols to collect whole blood in K2EDTA tubes. For TCRbeta analysis, collaborator samples were shipped as frozen whole blood, as isolated PBMCs, or as DNA extracted from either sample type. The V end loses 2 bases and the J end loses 0 bases, and a stretch of 13 bases separates them. The cysteine opens and the phenylalanine closes a CDR3 of 16 amino acids. Kept here is only the CDR3 DNA, which spans 48 bases and is read in frame from base 1. CDR1 and CDR2, per the germline V gene (reference sequence), are MNHEY and SMNVEV. As regards this clone: Its target antigen remains unknown. The sample holds no much larger clone one base away, and base qualities are not on file.

What the work shows at the level of the full study, not this receptor alone: How much clinical and demographic metadata was included differed by source and by participant, and the metadata was provided uncurated.

Material for sequencing was peripheral blood. The rearranged chain carries TRBV27 and TRBJ1-1; the D region possibly corresponds to TRBD1 (6 bases align). The source of this sequence is a man in his sixties with active or convalescent COVID-19. The CDR3 has the sequence CASSLISGTMNTEAFF. The nucleotide sequence reads as follows: TGTGCCAGCAGTTTAATTTCAGGGACAATGAACACTGAAGCTTTCTTT.